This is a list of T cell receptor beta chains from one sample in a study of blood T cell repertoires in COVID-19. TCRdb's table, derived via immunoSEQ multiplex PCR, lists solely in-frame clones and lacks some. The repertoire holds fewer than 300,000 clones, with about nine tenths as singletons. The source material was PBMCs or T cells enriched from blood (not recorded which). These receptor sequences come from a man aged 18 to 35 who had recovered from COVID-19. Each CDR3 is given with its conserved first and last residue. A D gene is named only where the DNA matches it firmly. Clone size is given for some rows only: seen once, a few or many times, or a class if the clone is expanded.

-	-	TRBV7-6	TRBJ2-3	CASSLAALITDTQYF	TGTGCCAGCAGCTTAGCGGCCTTAATCACAGATACGCAGTATTTT
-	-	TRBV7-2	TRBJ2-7	CASSLAAETDGEQYF	TGTGCCAGCAGCTTAGCGGCTGAGACAGACGGGGAGCAGTACTTC
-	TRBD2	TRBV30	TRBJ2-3	CAWSFTSGRPGTQYF	TGTGCCTGGAGTTTTACTAGCGGGAGGCCAGGGACGCAGTATTTT
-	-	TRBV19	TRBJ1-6	CASTLRADSPLHF	TGTGCCAGTACCTTACGTGCGGATTCACCCCTCCACTTT
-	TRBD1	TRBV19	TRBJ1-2	CASSMGTGHGIGYTF	TGTGCCAGTAGTATGGGGACAGGGCATGGGATTGGCTACACCTTC
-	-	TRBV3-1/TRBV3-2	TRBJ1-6	CASSQEIRSGYNSPLHF	TGTGCCAGCAGCCAAGAAATTCGGAGCGGATATAATTCACCCCTCCACTTT
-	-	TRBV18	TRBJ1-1	CASSAGESEAFF	TGTGCCAGCTCAGCGGGGGAATCTGAAGCTTTCTTT
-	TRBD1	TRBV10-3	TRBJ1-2	CAISESTGQGAYGYTF	TGTGCCATCAGTGAGTCGACGGGACAGGGGGCCTATGGCTACACCTTC
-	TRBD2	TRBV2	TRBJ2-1	CATKRSGGSSYNEQFF	TGTGCCACCAAAAGGAGCGGGGGGAGCTCCTACAATGAGCAGTTCTTC
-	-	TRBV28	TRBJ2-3	CASSLGGLGTDTQYF	TGTGCCAGCAGCCTCGGCGGCTTAGGCACAGATACGCAGTATTTT
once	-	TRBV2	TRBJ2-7	CASREDSYYEQYF	TGTGCCAGCAGAGAGGACAGTTACTACGAGCAGTACTTC
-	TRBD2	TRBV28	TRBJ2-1	CASSSRLAGGINNEQFF	TGTGCCAGCAGTTCCCGACTAGCGGGAGGGATCAACAATGAGCAGTTCTTC
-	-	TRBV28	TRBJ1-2	CASRGQLGHYGYTF	TGTGCCAGCAGAGGACAGTTAGGTCACTATGGCTACACCTTC
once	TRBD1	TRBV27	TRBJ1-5	CASSPRDRGLYSNQPQHF	TGTGCCAGCAGTCCGCGGGACAGGGGACTATATAGCAATCAGCCCCAGCATTTT
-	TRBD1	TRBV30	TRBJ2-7	CAWSASTGGYEQYF	TGTGCCTGGAGTGCGTCGACAGGGGGCTACGAGCAGTACTTC
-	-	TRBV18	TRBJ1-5	CASSPGGSNQPQHF	TGTGCCAGCTCACCAGGCGGTAGCAATCAGCCCCAGCATTTT
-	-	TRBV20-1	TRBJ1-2	CSGGSGPGYTF	TGCAGTGGTGGGTCAGGGCCCGGCTACACCTTC
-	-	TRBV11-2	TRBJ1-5	CASSASRGDQPQHF	TGTGCCAGCAGCGCTTCGCGGGGGGATCAGCCCCAGCATTTT
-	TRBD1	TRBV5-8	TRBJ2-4	CASSIRDRNIQYF	TGTGCCAGCAGTATCCGGGACAGAAACATTCAGTACTTC
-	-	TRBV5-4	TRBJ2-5	CASSLVGRGETQYF	TGTGCCAGCAGCTTGGTTGGCAGGGGAGAGACCCAGTACTTC
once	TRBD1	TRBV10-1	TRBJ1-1	CASSTTGQGRAFF	TGCGCCAGCAGTACCACGGGACAGGGACGAGCTTTCTTT
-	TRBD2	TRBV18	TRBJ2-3	CASSPPGTSGTDTQYF	TGTGCCAGCTCACCACCTGGGACTAGCGGCACAGATACGCAGTATTTT
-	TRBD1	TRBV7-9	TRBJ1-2	CASSSPGQGAIYGYTF	TGTGCCAGCAGCTCGCCCGGACAGGGGGCGATATATGGCTACACCTTC
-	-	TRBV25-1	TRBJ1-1	CASQRVENGGTEAFF	TGTGCCTCCCAGCGGGTCGAAAACGGAGGCACTGAAGCTTTCTTT
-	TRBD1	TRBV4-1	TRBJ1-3	CASSQEDRAGNTIYF	TGCGCCAGCAGCCAAGAGGACAGGGCTGGAAACACCATATATTTT
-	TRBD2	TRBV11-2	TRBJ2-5	CASSQLAGGKETQYF	TGTGCCAGCAGCCAGCTAGCGGGGGGAAAAGAGACCCAGTACTTC
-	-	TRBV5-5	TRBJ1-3	CASSPNGERRNTIYF	TGTGCCAGCAGCCCTAACGGGGAAAGGAGGAACACCATATATTTT
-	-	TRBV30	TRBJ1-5	CAWSVESNQPQHF	TGTGCCTGGAGTGTAGAGAGCAATCAGCCCCAGCATTTT
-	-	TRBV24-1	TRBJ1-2	CATSDLTGAGGYTF	TGTGCCACCAGTGACCTGACAGGAGCGGGAGGCTACACCTTC
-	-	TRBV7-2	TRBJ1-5	CASVGGGSNQPQHF	TGTGCCAGCGTGGGGGGTGGAAGTAATCAGCCCCAGCATTTT
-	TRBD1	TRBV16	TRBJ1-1	CASTGDRSEAFF	TGTGCCAGCACCGGGGACAGAAGTGAAGCTTTCTTT
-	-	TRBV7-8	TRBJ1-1	CASSPQTGYTEAFF	TGTGCCAGCAGCCCACAGACAGGTTATACTGAAGCTTTCTTT
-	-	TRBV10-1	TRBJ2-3	CASSVGLGHPTDTQYF	TGCGCCAGCAGTGTGGGTTTGGGACACCCCACAGATACGCAGTATTTT
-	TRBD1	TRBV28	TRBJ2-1	CASSYAGGTYNEQFF	TGTGCCAGCAGTTACGCAGGGGGCACCTACAATGAGCAGTTCTTC
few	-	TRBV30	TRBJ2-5	CAWSLHVSVETQYF	TGTGCCTGGAGTCTTCACGTGAGTGTCGAGACCCAGTACTTC
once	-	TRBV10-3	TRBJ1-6	CAISETQGNSPLHF	TGTGCCATCAGTGAGACGCAGGGTAATTCACCCCTCCACTTT
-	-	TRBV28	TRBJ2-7	CASSTAYEQYF	TGTGCCAGCTCTACGGCCTACGAGCAGTACTTC
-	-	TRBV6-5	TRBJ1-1	CASSYTQLQGGTEAFF	TGTGCCAGCAGTTATACCCAACTCCAGGGTGGCACTGAAGCTTTCTTT
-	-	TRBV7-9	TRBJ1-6	CASSSDRNSPLHF	TGTGCCAGCAGCTCCGACAGGAATTCACCCCTCCACTTT
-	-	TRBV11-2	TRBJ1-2	CASSLAGVGGYTF	TGTGCCAGCAGCTTAGCAGGGGTCGGGGGCTACACCTTC
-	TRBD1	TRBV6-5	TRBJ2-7	CASRGQGYYEQYF	TGTGCCAGCAGAGGACAGGGGTACTACGAGCAGTACTTC